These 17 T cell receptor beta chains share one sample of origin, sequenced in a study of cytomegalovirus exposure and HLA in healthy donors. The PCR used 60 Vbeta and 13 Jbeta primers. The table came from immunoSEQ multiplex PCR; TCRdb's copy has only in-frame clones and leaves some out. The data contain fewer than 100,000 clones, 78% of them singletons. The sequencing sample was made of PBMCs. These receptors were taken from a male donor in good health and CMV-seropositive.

Here the CDR3 DNA reads TGTGCCAGCAGGACCCGGGGTTCACGGGACTATGGCTACACCTTC. This sequence encodes CASRTRGSRDYGYTF. V and J are TRBV6-1 and TRBJ1-2; D unresolved. The V gene's germline CDR1 is MNHNS and CDR2 SASEGT. The V end was cut by 6 bases, the J end by 3 bases, with 17 bases between. The CDR3 sequence is 15 residues long.

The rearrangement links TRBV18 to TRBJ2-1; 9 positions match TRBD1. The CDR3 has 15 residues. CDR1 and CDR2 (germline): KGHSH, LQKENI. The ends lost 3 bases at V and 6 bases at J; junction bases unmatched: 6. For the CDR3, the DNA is TGTGCCAGCTCACCTTACGGGACAGGGTTCAATGAGCAGTTCTTC. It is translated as CASSPYGTGFNEQFF.

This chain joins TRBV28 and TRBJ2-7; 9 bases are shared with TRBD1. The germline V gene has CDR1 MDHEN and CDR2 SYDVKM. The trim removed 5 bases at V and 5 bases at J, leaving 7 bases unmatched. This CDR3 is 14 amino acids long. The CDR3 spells CASSLPGTGNEQYF. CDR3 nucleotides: TGTGCCAGCAGTCTTCCCGGGACAGGGAACGAGCAGTACTTC.

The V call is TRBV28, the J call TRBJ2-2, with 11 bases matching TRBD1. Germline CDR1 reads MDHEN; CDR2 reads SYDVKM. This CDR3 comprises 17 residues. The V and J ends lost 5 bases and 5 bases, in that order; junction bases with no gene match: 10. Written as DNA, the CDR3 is TGTGCCAGCAGTGAACGGGACAGGGGGTCGGGGACCGGGGAGCTGTTTTTT. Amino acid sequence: CASSERDRGSGTGELFF.

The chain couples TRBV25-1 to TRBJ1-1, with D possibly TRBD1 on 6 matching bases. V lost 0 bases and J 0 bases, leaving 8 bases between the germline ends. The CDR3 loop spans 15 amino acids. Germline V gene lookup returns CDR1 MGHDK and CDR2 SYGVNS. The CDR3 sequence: CASSEYRDMNTEAFF. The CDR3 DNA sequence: TGTGCCAGCAGTGAATATAGGGACATGAACACTGAAGCTTTCTTT.

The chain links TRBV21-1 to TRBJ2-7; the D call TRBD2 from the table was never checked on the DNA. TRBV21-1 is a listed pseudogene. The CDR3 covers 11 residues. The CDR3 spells CASSETYEQYF. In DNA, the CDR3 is TGTGCCAGCAGCGAGACCTACGAGCAGTACTTC.

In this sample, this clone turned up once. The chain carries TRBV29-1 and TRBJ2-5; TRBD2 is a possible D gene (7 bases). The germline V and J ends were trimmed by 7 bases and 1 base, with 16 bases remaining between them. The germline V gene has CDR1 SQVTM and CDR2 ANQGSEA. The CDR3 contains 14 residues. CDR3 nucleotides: TGCAGCGCAAAAGAGGGGGGGCCCCAAGAGACCCAGTACTTC. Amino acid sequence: CSAKEGGPQETQYF.

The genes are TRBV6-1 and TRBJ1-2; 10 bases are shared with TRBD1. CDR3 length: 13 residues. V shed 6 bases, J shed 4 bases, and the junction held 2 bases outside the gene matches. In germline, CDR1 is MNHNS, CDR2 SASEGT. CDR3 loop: CASSRQGAYGYTF. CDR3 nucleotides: TGTGCCAGCAGCCGACAGGGGGCCTATGGCTACACCTTC.

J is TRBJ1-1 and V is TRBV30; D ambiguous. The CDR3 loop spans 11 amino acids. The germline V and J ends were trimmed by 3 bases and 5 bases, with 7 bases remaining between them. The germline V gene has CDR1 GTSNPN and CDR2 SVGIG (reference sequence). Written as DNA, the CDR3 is TGTGCCTGGAGGAAACAGACTGAAGCTTTCTTT. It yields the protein CAWRKQTEAFF.

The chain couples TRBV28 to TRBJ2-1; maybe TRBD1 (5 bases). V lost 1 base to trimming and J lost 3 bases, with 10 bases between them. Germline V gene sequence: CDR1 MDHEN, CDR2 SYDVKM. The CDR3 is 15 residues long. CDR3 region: CASSLFLRGYNEQFF. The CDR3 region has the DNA TGTGCCAGCAGTTTATTTTTAAGGGGCTACAATGAGCAGTTCTTC.

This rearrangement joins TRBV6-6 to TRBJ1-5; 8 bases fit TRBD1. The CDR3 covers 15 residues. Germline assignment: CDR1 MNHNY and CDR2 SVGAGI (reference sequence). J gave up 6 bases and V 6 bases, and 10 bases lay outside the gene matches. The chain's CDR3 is CASSPTGQGGQPQHF. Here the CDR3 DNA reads TGTGCCAGCAGCCCCACCGGACAGGGTGGTCAGCCCCAGCATTTT.

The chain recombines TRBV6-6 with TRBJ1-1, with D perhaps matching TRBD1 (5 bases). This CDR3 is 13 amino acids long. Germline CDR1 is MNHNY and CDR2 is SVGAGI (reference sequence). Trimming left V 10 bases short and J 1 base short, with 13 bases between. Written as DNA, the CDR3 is TGTGCCATCGGGGGACGCCAGAACACTGAAGCTTTCTTT. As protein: CAIGGRQNTEAFF.

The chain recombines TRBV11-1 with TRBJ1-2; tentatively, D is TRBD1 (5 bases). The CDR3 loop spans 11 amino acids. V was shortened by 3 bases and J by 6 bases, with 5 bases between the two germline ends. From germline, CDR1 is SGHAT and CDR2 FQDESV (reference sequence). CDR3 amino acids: CASSFRDGYTF. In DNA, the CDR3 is TGTGCCAGCAGCTTCAGGGATGGCTACACCTTC.

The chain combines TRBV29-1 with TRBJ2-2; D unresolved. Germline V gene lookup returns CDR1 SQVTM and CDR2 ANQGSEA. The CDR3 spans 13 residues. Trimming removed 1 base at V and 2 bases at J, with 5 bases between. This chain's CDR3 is CSVEGGNTGELFF. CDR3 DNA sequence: TGCAGCGTTGAAGGAGGAAACACCGGGGAGCTGTTTTTT.

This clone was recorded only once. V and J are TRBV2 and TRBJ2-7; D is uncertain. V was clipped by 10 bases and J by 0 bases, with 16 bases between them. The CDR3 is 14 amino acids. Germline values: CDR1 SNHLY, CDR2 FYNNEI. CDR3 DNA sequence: TGTGCCATAACTATTCTTCTGAGCTCCTACGAGCAGTACTTC. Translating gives CAITILLSSYEQYF.

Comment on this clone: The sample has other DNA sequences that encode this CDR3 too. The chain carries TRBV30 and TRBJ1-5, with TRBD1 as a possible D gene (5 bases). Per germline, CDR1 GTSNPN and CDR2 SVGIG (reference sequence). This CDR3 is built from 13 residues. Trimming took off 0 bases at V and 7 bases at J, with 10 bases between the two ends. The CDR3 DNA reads TGTGCCTGGAGTGTATCGGGGGGGCAGCCCCAGCATTTT. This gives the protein CAWSVSGGQPQHF.

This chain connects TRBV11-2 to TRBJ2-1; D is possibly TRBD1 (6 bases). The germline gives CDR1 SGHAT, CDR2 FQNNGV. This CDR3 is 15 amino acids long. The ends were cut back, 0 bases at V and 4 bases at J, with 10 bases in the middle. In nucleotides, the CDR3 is TGTGCCAGCAGCTTAGAGAGGGGGTTGTACAATGAGCAGTTCTTC. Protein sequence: CASSLERGLYNEQFF.